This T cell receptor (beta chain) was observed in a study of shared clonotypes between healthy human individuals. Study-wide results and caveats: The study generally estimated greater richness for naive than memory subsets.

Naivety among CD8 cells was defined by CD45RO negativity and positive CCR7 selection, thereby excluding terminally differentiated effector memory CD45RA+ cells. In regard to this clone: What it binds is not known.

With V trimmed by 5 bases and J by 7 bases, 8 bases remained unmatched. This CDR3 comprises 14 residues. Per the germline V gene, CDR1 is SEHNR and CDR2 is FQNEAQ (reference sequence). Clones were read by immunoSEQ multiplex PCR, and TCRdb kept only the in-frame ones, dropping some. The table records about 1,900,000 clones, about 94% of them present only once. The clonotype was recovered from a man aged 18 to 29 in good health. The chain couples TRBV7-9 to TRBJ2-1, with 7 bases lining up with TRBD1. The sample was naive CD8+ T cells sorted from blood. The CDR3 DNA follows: TGTGCCAGCAGCCCGGACACAGGGGTTAATGAGCAGTTCTTC. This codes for CASSPDTGVNEQFF. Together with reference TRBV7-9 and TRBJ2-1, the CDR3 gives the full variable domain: DTGVSQNPRHKITKRGQNVTFRCDPISEHNRLYWYRQTLGQGPEFLTYFQNEAQLEKSRLLSDRFSAERPKGSFSTLEIQRTEQGDSAMYLCASSPDTGVNEQFFGPGTRLTVL.